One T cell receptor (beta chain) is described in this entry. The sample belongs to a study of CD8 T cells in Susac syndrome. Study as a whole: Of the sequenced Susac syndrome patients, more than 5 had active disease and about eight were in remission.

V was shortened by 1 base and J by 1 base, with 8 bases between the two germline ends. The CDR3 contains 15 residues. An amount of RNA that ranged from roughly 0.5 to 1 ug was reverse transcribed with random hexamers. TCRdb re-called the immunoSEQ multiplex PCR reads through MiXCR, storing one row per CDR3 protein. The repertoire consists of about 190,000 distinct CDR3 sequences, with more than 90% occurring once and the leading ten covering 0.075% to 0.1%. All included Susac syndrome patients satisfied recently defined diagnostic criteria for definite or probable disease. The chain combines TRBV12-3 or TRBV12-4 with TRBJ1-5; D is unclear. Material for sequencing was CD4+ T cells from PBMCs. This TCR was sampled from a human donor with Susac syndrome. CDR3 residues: CASSLGLRSNQPQHF. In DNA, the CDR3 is TGTGCCAGCAGTTTAGGGCTCAGAAGCAATCAGCCCCAGCATTTT.